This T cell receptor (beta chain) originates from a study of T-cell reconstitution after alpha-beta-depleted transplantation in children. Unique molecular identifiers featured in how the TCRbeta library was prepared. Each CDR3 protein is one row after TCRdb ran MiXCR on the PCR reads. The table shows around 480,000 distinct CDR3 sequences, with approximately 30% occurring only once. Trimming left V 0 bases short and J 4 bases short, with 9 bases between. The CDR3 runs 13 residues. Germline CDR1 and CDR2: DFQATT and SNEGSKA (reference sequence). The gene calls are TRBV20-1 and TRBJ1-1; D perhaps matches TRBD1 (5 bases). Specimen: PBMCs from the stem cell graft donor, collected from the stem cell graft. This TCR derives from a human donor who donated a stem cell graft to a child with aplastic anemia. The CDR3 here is CSARDSGGTEAFF. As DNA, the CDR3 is TGCAGTGCTAGAGACAGTGGGGGCACTGAAGCTTTCTTT.